The next 31 T cell receptor beta chains were all read from a single sample in a study of cytomegalovirus exposure and HLA in healthy donors. Primers: 60 Vbeta forward and 13 Jbeta reverse. Profiled with immunoSEQ multiplex PCR; TCRdb holds only in-frame clones, not every one. The repertoire holds about 130,000 clones, roughly 9.7% seen once, with 1.5% to 2% in the top ten. Sequences were obtained from PBMCs. All receptors come from a man aged 50 to 60 in good health and CMV-seronegative.

This clone was seen just once. CDR3 bases: TGCGCCAGCAGCCTCCTGAGCGGGGGGGGGAATGAGCAGTTCTTC. Encoded protein: CASSLLSGGGNEQFF. J is TRBJ2-1 and V is TRBV5-1, with 10 bases identical to TRBD2. CDR3 length equals 15 residues. Per the germline V gene, CDR1 is SGHRS and CDR2 is YFSETQ. The V segment lost 4 bases and the J segment 7 bases; nucleotides outside the gene matches: 8.

This clone has a handful of counts. The chain uses TRBV5-1 and TRBJ2-3; 7 bases map to TRBD1. The junction had 7 bases not matched to a gene; V was cut back by 5 bases and J by 1 base. The CDR3 sequence is 15 residues long. The V gene's germline CDR1 is SGHRS and CDR2 YFSETQ. DNA of the CDR3: TGCGCCAGCAGAGTAACAGGGGAAGGCACAGATACGCAGTATTTT. It translates to CASRVTGEGTDTQYF.

This clone has just a few counts. J is TRBJ2-7 and V is TRBV28, with 9 bases identical to TRBD1. The ends lost 7 bases at V and 3 bases at J; junction bases unmatched: 10. Germline V CDR1 and CDR2: MDHEN, SYDVKM. There are 15 residues in the CDR3. CDR3 sequence reads: CASTIHRDRVYEQYF. CDR3 in DNA: TGTGCCAGCACCATTCACCGGGACAGGGTCTACGAGCAGTACTTC. Together with reference TRBV28 and TRBJ2-7, the CDR3 gives the full variable domain: DVKVTQSSRYLVKRTGEKVFLECVQDMDHENMFWYRQDPGLGLRLIYFSYDVKMKEKGDIPEGYSVSREKKERFSLILESASTNQTSMYLCASTIHRDRVYEQYFGPGTRLTVT.

This clone occurred a few times. The chain combines TRBV30 with TRBJ1-1, with D unclear. The CDR3 has 13 amino acids. In germline, CDR1 is GTSNPN, CDR2 SVGIG (reference sequence). V dropped 4 bases and J dropped 4 bases, with 13 bases sitting between them. CDR3 region: CAWNRDPGTEAFF. CDR3 DNA sequence: TGTGCCTGGAACCGCGACCCAGGCACTGAAGCTTTCTTT.

The chain recombines TRBV14 with TRBJ2-5; no definite D call. Trimming left V 4 bases short and J 5 bases short, with 11 bases between. The CDR3 totals 13 residues. CDR1 is SGHDN, CDR2 FVKESK, per germline. CDR3: CASSRVVRETQYF. As DNA, the CDR3 is TGTGCCAGCAGCCGAGTAGTGAGGGAGACCCAGTACTTC.

V is TRBV7-3 and J is TRBJ2-5; tentative D call: TRBD2 (5 bases). The germline gives CDR1 SGHTA, CDR2 FQGTGA. The CDR3 has 13 amino acids. The V gene lost 1 base and the J gene lost 5 bases, with 8 bases spanning the gap. CDR3 sequence: CASSLNSAETQYF. The CDR3 region has the DNA TGTGCCAGCAGCTTAAATAGCGCGGAGACCCAGTACTTC.

This clone was counted between two and nine times. The chain employs TRBV5-1 and TRBJ2-3, with D possibly being TRBD1 (6 bases). The germline gives CDR1 SGHRS, CDR2 YFSETQ. There are 13 residues in the CDR3. The ends were cut back, 2 bases at V and 3 bases at J, with 7 bases in the middle. The chain's CDR3 is CASSLQGTDTQYF. Written as DNA, the CDR3 is TGCGCCAGCAGCTTACAGGGAACAGATACGCAGTATTTT.

This clone was seen only a few times. The chain recombines TRBV2 with TRBJ2-7, with D possibly being TRBD2 (6 bases). Germline lookup yields CDR1 SNHLY and CDR2 FYNNEI. This CDR3 spans 13 amino acids. The germline V and J ends were trimmed by 6 bases and 2 bases, with 11 bases remaining between them. The CDR3 coding sequence is TGTGCCAGCAGCCTTAGCGGTCCCTACGAGCAGTACTTC. Translated: CASSLSGPYEQYF.

This clone has more than one count but fewer than ten. J is TRBJ1-1 and V is TRBV11-2; D call uncertain. Trimming stripped 6 bases from V and 4 bases from J, with 9 bases between. The germline gives CDR1 SGHAT, CDR2 FQNNGV. The CDR3 length is 12 residues. The CDR3 region has the DNA TGTGCCAGCAGTCCTATTAGCACTGAAGCTTTCTTT. This translates into CASSPISTEAFF.

The sample holds a few counts of this clone. The DNA of the CDR3 is TGTGCCAGCAGCCAAGATGGGCTAGCGGTTTACAATGAGCAGTTCTTC. This codes for CASSQDGLAVYNEQFF. The J gene is TRBJ2-1, the V gene TRBV4-2; 7 bases align to TRBD2. There are 16 residues in the CDR3. The trim removed 0 bases at V and 4 bases at J, leaving 6 bases unmatched. The germline V gene encodes CDR1 LGHNA and CDR2 YNFKEQ.

The rearrangement links TRBV6-1 to TRBJ1-2; TRBD1 agrees at 9 bases. CDR3 length: 13 amino acids. Trimming took 7 bases from V and 4 from J; bases not matched to a gene: 4. From germline, CDR1 is MNHNS and CDR2 SASEGT. The CDR3 nucleotides are TGTGCCAGCAACCAGGGACAGGGCTATGGCTACACCTTC. Its translation is CASNQGQGYGYTF.

The genes are TRBV7-2 and TRBJ1-1; TRBD1 might be the D (5 bases). Germline values: CDR1 SGHTA, CDR2 FQGNSA. Trimming took 3 bases from V and 1 from J, leaving 12 bases between them. This CDR3 comprises 15 residues. The CDR3 protein is CASSFSRARNTEAFF. In DNA, the CDR3 is TGTGCCAGCAGCTTTTCCAGGGCTCGGAACACTGAAGCTTTCTTT. Full variable domain (remainder filled in from reference TRBV7-2 and TRBJ1-1): GAGVSQSPSNKVTEKGKDVELRCDPISGHTALYWYRQSLGQGLEFLIYFQGNSAPDKSGLPSDRFSAERTGGSVSTLTIQRTQQEDSAVYLCASSFSRARNTEAFFGQGTRLTVV.

This clone has more than one count but fewer than ten. This chain connects TRBV5-4 to TRBJ1-1; the D is unclear. CDR1 SGHNT and CDR2 YYREEE come from the germline V gene (reference sequence). This CDR3 has 14 residues. With 0 bases removed from V and 4 bases from J, the gap between germline ends came to 10 bases. The DNA of the CDR3 is TGTGCCAGCAGCTTGGCAGGCCGAAGCACTGAAGCTTTCTTT. This translates into CASSLAGRSTEAFF.

This clone has only a few counts. This specimen includes other DNA sequences encoding the same CDR3. This CDR3 is CASSRTGKETQYF. The CDR3 DNA reads as TGTGCCAGCAGCAGGACAGGGAAAGAGACCCAGTACTTC. The rearrangement links TRBV6-5 to TRBJ2-5, with 8 bases aligning to TRBD1. Per germline, CDR1 MNHEY and CDR2 SVGAGI. Trimming took 6 bases from V and 3 from J; bases not matched to a gene: 3. This CDR3 has 13 amino acids.

The sample holds a few counts of this clone. The chain couples TRBV28 to TRBJ2-5; TRBD2 matches 14 bases. The J call may not be correct, given that the DNA end is closer to TRBJ2-7. This CDR3 has 16 amino acids. Germline V gene sequence: CDR1 MDHEN, CDR2 SYDVKM. The CDR3 spells CASRGTSGGVIYEQYF. The CDR3 bases are TGTGCCAGCAGGGGGACTAGCGGGGGAGTTATCTACGAGCAGTACTTC.

This clone was found a few times. The genes are TRBV19 and TRBJ2-1; 8 positions agree with TRBD2. V lost 7 bases to trimming and J lost 6 bases; unmatched junction nucleotides: 8. Germline V CDR1 and CDR2: LNHDA, SQIVND (reference sequence). The CDR3 is made up of 14 amino acids. The CDR3 loop is CASTSGSLSNEQFF. For the CDR3, the DNA is TGTGCCAGTACCAGCGGGAGCCTCTCCAATGAGCAGTTCTTC.

This chain uses TRBV7-4 with TRBJ1-4; TRBD1 matches at 8 bases. The V segment lost 5 bases and the J segment 7 bases; nucleotides outside the gene matches: 3. This CDR3 contains 13 residues. CDR1 is SGHVT, CDR2 SQSDAQ, per germline. This chain's CDR3 is CASSTDRAEKLFF. DNA for the CDR3: TGTGCCAGCAGCACGGACAGGGCTGAAAAACTGTTTTTT.

This chain uses TRBV19 with TRBJ1-1, with D possibly matching TRBD1 (6 bases). V lost 2 bases to trimming and J lost 4 bases, with 8 bases between them. Germline CDR1 reads LNHDA; CDR2 reads SQIVND (reference sequence). CDR3 length: 13 amino acids. CDR3 loop: CASSIIGGTEAFF. In DNA form, the CDR3 reads TGTGCCAGTAGTATAATAGGGGGCACTGAAGCTTTCTTT.

The gene calls are TRBV20-1 and TRBJ1-2; D is unclear. V lost 7 bases and J lost 8, with 14 bases in between. The CDR3 loop spans 11 amino acids. CDR1 and CDR2 from the germline V gene are DFQATT and SNEGSKA (reference sequence). The CDR3 reads CSVSRVSGYTF. CDR3 DNA sequence: TGCAGTGTCTCGAGGGTAAGCGGCTACACCTTC.

The rearrangement uses TRBV10-1 and TRBJ2-1; TRBD2 is a possible D gene (5 bases). CDR1 is WNHNN and CDR2 is SYGVQD in the germline V gene (reference sequence). The V end lost 2 bases, the J end lost 2 bases, and 10 bases lay between the germline ends. The CDR3 loop spans 15 amino acids. DNA for the CDR3: TGCGCCAGCAGTGAGCGAGGGTTCCCCTACAATGAGCAGTTCTTC. The encoded protein is CASSERGFPYNEQFF.

Ten or more counts support this clone. V gene TRBV2 combines with J gene TRBJ2-1, with 10 bases aligning to TRBD2. V was pared by 6 bases and J by 7 bases, with 6 bases of the junction left unmatched. Germline V gene data show CDR1 as SNHLY and CDR2 as FYNNEI. The CDR3 length is 14 residues. The CDR3 is CASRFLAGVNEQFF. CDR3 DNA sequence: TGTGCCAGCAGATTCCTAGCGGGAGTTAATGAGCAGTTCTTC.

This clone was found a few times. The chain carries TRBV28 and TRBJ1-5; the match to TRBD1 covers 9 bases. The CDR3 has 14 residues. CDR1 MDHEN and CDR2 SYDVKM come from the germline V gene. Unmatched junction bases numbered 4, after V lost 6 bases and J lost 4 bases. CDR3 amino acids: CASRGTGSNQPQHF. Here the CDR3 DNA reads TGTGCCAGCAGGGGGACAGGGAGTAATCAGCCCCAGCATTTT.

This clone came up a few times. The chain is built from TRBV16 and TRBJ2-3, with 8 bases identical to TRBD1. The germline CDR1 and CDR2 sequences are KGHSY and FQNENV. The CDR3 contains 14 residues. V shed 5 bases, J shed 5 bases, and the junction held 6 bases outside the gene matches. CDR3 region: CASSGDRLGDTQYF. CDR3 coding DNA: TGTGCCAGCAGCGGGGACAGGTTGGGAGATACGCAGTATTTT.

This clone was picked up a small number of times. The V gene is TRBV10-2, the J gene TRBJ2-3; 10 bases match TRBD2. Trimming took 4 bases from V and 4 from J; bases not matched to a gene: 2. There are 14 residues in the CDR3. Per the germline V gene, CDR1 is WSHSY and CDR2 is SAAADI. The CDR3 is CASSVAGGADTQYF. The CDR3 bases are TGCGCCAGCAGTGTAGCGGGAGGTGCAGATACGCAGTATTTT.

The chain links TRBV5-1 to TRBJ1-3, with TRBD1 matching 11 bases. The CDR3 has 16 amino acids. Germline trimming cut 0 bases from V and 2 bases from J; bases unmatched to any gene: 1. Germline CDR1 SGHRS, CDR2 YFSETQ. The CDR3 DNA sequence: TGCGCCAGCAGCTTGGGGACAGGGGGCACTGGAAACACCATATATTTT. This gives the protein CASSLGTGGTGNTIYF. Based on the CDR3 plus reference TRBV5-1 and TRBJ1-3, the full variable domain is KAGVTQTPRYLIKTRGQQVTLSCSPISGHRSVSWYQQTPGQGLQFLFEYFSETQRNKGNFPGRFSGRQFSNSRSEMNVSTLELGDSALYLCASSLGTGGTGNTIYFGEGSWLTVV.

J is TRBJ2-5 and V is TRBV7-2, with 11 bases aligning to TRBD2. The J call may be in error: the DNA end matches TRBJ2-7 better. This CDR3 is built from 17 residues. Germline V gives CDR1 SGHTA, CDR2 FQGNSA. The CDR3 DNA reads as TGTGCCAGCAGCTTAGCCGCTAGCGGGAGGTTATCCTACGAGCAGTACTTC. Residues: CASSLAASGRLSYEQYF.

This clone was seen a few times. CDR3 coding DNA: TGTGCCAGCAGTGCGAGGACAGGGAGCTACGAGCAGTACTTC. Translation gives CASSARTGSYEQYF. The chain links TRBV25-1 to TRBJ2-7; 8 bases are a match to TRBD1. CDR3 length: 14 residues. The trim removed 4 bases at V and 3 bases at J, leaving 5 bases unmatched. Germline loops: CDR1 MGHDK, CDR2 SYGVNS.

This clone was seen once. The CDR3 bases are TGTGCCAGCAGCTTAGCTTCGACAGGGGACGAGCAGTACTTC. It codes for CASSLASTGDEQYF. J is TRBJ2-7 and V is TRBV11-2; 8 bases are shared with TRBD1. Germline V lookup: CDR1 SGHAT, CDR2 FQNNGV. V was pared by 1 base and J by 5 bases, with 4 bases of the junction left unmatched. The CDR3 sequence is 14 residues long.

The chain couples TRBV15 to TRBJ1-2; D is undetermined. Germline V gene lookup returns CDR1 LNHNV and CDR2 YYDKDF (reference sequence). Between the trimmed V and J ends, which lost 0 bases and 8 bases, there was a span of 13 bases. The CDR3 runs 14 residues. CDR3 sequence reads: CATSRDLTTGGYTF. The CDR3 region has the DNA TGTGCCACCAGCAGAGATCTAACGACCGGGGGCTACACCTTC.

The gene calls are TRBV25-1 and TRBJ1-2; 7 bases agree with TRBD1. Trimming at V came to 6 bases and at J to 2 bases, leaving 12 bases not matched to a gene. CDR1 is MGHDK, CDR2 SYGVNS, per germline. This CDR3 region has 16 residues. As DNA, the CDR3 is TGTGCCAGCAGGCCGGGACAGAGCGTTAAAAACTATGGCTACACCTTC. Residues: CASRPGQSVKNYGYTF.

This clone was seen just once. J is TRBJ1-6 and V is TRBV5-1; a possible D gene is TRBD1 (6 bases). CDR1 is SGHRS, CDR2 YFSETQ, per germline. With 7 bases removed from V and 1 base from J, the gap between germline ends came to 12 bases. This CDR3 is built from 15 residues. This CDR3 is CASRGGESYNSPLHF. CDR3 coding DNA: TGCGCCAGCCGGGGGGGCGAGTCCTATAATTCACCCCTCCACTTT.